This T cell receptor (beta chain) was documented in a study of blood T cell repertoires in COVID-19. The V and J ends lost 8 bases and 5 bases respectively, with 18 bases between them. This CDR3 is 14 amino acids long. The germline V gene encodes CDR1 MNHEY and CDR2 SMNVEV (reference sequence). Method: immunoSEQ multiplex PCR; TCRdb's copy keeps in-frame clones and lacks some. The data contain 220,000 or so clones, around 80% of them singletons. Material: peripheral blood. This TCR came from a woman in her 70s with acute or convalescent COVID-19. The V call is TRBV27, the J call TRBJ2-5, with D perhaps TRBD1 (8 bases). CDR3 loop: CASGRQGREETQYF. The CDR3 bases are TGTGCCAGCGGTAGACAGGGGAGGGAGGAGACCCAGTACTTC.